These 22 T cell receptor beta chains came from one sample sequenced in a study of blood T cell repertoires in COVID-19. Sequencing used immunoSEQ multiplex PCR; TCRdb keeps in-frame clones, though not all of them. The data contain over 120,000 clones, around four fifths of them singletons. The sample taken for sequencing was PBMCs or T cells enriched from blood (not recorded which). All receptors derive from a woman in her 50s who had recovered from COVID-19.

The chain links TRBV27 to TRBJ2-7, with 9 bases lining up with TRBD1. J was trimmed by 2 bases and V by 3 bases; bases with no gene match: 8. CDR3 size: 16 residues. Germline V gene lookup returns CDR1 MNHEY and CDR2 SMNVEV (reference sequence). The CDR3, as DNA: TGTGCCAGCAGTTTTGCTGGGACAGGGCTTACCTACGAGCAGTACTTC. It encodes CASSFAGTGLTYEQYF.

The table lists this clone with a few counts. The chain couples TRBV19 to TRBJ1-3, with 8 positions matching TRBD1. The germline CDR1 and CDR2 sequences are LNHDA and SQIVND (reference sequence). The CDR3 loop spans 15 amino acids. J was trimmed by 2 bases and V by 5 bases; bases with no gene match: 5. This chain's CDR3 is CASSLTGVTGNTIYF. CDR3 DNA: TGTGCCAGTAGTCTGACAGGGGTCACTGGAAACACCATATATTTT. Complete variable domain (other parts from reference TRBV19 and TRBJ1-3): DGGITQSPKYLFRKEGQNVTLSCEQNLNHDAMYWYRQDPGQGLRLIYYSQIVNDFQKGDIAEGYSVSREKKESFPLTVTSAQKNPTAFYLCASSLTGVTGNTIYFGEGSWLTVV.

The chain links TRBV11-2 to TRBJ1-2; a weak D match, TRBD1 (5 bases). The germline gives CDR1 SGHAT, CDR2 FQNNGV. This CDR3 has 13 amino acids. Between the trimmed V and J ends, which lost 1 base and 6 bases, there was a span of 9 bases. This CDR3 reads CASSLAGGNGYTF. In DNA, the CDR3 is TGTGCCAGCAGCTTAGCGGGGGGAAATGGCTACACCTTC.

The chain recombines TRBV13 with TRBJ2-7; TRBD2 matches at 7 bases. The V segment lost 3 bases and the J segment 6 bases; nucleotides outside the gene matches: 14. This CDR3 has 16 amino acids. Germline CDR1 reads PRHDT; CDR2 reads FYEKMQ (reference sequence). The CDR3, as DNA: TGTGCCAGCAGCTTCCGGATCCCCAGGTCGGGAGGCGAGCAGTACTTC. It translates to CASSFRIPRSGGEQYF.

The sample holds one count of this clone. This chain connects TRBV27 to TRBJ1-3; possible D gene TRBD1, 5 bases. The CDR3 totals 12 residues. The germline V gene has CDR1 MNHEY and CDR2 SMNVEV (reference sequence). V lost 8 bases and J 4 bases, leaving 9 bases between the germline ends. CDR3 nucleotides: TGTGCCAGCGGAGGGGTAGGAAACACCATATATTTT. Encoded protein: CASGGVGNTIYF.

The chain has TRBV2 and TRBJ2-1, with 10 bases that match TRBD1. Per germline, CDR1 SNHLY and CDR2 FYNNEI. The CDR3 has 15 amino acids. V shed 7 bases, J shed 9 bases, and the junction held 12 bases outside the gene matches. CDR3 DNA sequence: TGTGCCAGCACTAGACAGGGGGCGAGCCTCTCTGAGCAGTTCTTC. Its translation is CASTRQGASLSEQFF.

CDR3 protein: CASSQDLGGGAFLSNEQFF. In DNA, the CDR3 is TGCGCCAGCAGCCAAGATTTAGGCGGGGGGGCCTTCTTATCCAATGAGCAGTTCTTC. The V call is TRBV4-1, the J call TRBJ2-1; 9 bases map to TRBD2. With 0 bases clipped from V and 6 bases from J, the junction kept 15 bases outside the gene matches. The CDR3 totals 19 residues. Germline CDR1 and CDR2: MGHRA and YSYEKL.

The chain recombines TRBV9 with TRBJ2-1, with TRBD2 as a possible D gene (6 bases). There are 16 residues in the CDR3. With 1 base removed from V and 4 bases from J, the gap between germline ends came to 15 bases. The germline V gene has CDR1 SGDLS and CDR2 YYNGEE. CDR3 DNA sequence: TGTGCCAGCAGCGTAACGACTAGTTTCGGGTACAATGAGCAGTTCTTC. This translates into CASSVTTSFGYNEQFF.

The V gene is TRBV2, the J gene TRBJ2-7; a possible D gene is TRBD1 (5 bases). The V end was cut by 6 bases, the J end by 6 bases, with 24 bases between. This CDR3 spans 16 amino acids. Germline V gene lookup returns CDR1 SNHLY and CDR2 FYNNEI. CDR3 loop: CASSGGPETDRREQYV. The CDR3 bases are TGTGCCAGCAGCGGTGGCCCGGAGACAGACCGACGCGAGCAGTACGTC.

DNA for the CDR3: TGTGCCAGCACCACAGGGGATGGCTACACCTTC. Its translation: CASTTGDGYTF. The chain combines TRBV2 with TRBJ1-2, with TRBD1 matching over 7 bases. Germline V gives CDR1 SNHLY, CDR2 FYNNEI. The CDR3 covers 11 residues. With V trimmed by 7 bases and J by 6 bases, 2 bases remained unmatched.

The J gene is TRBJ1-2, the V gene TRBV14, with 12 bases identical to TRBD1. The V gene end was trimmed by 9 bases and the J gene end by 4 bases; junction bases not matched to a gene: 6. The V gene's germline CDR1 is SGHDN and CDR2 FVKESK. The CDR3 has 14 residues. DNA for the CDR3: TGTGCCAGTAGCGGGACAGGGGGCGGCTATGGCTACACCTTC. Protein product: CASSGTGGGYGYTF.

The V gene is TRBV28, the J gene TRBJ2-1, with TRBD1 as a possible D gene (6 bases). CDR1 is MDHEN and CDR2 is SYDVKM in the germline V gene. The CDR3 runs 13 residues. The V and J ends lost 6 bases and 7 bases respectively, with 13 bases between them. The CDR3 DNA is TGTGCCAGCAGATTGGGACACCTTAATGAGCAGTTCTTC. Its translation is CASRLGHLNEQFF.

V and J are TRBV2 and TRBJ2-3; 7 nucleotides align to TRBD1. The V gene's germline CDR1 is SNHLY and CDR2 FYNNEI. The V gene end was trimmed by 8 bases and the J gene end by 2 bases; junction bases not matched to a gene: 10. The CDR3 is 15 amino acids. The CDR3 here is CASSHGGQHTDTQYF. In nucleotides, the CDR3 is TGTGCCAGCTCCCATGGGGGACAGCACACAGATACGCAGTATTTT.

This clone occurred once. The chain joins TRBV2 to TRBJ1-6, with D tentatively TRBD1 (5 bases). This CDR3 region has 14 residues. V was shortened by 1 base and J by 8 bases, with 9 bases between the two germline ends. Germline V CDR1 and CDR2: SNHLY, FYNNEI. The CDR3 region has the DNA TGTGCCAGCAGTGAAGGAGGAGGGGATTCACCCCTCCACTTT. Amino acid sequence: CASSEGGGDSPLHF.

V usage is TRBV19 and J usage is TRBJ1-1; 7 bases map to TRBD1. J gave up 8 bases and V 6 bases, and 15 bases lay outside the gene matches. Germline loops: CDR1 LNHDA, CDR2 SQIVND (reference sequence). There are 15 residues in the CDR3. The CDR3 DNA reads TGTGCCAGTAGCCCCCAAGGGGGCTACTCTCCAGAAGCTTTCTTT. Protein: CASSPQGGYSPEAFF.

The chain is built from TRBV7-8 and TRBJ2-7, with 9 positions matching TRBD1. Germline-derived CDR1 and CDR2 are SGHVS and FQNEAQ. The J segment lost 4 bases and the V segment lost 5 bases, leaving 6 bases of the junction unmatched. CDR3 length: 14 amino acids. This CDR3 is CASSPRTGAYEQYF. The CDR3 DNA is TGTGCCAGCAGCCCCCGGACAGGGGCGTACGAGCAGTACTTC.

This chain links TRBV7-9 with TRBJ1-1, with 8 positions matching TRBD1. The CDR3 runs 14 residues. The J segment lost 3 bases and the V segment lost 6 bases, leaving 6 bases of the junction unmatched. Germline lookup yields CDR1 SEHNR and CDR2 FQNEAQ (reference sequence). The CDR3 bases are TGTGCCAGCAGACCACAGGGGGTAGACACTGAAGCTTTCTTT. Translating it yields CASRPQGVDTEAFF.

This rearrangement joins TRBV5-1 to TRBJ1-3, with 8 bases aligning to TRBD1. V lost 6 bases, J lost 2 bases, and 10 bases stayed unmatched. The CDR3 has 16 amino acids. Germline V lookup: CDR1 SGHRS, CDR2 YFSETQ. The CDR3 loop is CASTGTGLGPGNTIYF. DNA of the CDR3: TGCGCCAGCACCGGGACAGGCTTGGGGCCTGGAAACACCATATATTTT.

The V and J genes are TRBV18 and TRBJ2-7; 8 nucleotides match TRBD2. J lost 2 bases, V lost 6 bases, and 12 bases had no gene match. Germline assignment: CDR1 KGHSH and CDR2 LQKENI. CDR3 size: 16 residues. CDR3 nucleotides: TGTGCCAGCTCTCCCACAAGCGGGGGACTTGCCTACGAGCAGTACTTC. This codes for CASSPTSGGLAYEQYF.

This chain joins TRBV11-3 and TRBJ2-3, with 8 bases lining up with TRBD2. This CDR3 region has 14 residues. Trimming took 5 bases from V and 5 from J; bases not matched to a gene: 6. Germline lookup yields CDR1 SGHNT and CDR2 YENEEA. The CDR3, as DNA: TGTGCCAGCAGCGACCGGGGGGGCGGAGATACGCAGTATTTT. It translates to CASSDRGGGDTQYF. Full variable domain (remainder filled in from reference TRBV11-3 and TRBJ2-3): EAGVVQSPRYKIIEKKQPVAFWCNPISGHNTLYWYLQNLGQGPELLIRYENEEAVDDSQLPKDRFSAERLKGVDSTLKIQPAELGDSAVYLCASSDRGGGDTQYFGPGTRLTVL.

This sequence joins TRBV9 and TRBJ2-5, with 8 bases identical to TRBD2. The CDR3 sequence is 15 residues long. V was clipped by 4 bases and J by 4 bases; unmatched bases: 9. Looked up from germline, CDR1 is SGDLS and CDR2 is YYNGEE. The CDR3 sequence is CASSPGGQGGETQYF. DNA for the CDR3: TGTGCCAGCAGCCCGGGGGGGCAGGGAGGAGAGACCCAGTACTTC.

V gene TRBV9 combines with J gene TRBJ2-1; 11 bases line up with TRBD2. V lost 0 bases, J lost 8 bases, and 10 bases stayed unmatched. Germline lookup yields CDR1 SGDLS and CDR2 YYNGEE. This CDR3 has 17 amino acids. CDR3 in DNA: TGTGCCAGCAGCGTAGAGGTTAGCGGGGGGGCACGGGATGAGCAGTTCTTC. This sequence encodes CASSVEVSGGARDEQFF.